This TCR beta chain was recorded in a study of blood T cell repertoires in COVID-19. The overall study: Sample material is recorded as cDNA or gDNA derived from T cells, B-cell-depleted T cells, or PBMCs.

Per the original data handling: The assay estimated nucleated cells by amplifying reference gene primers. Generated by immunoSEQ multiplex PCR, the TCRdb table keeps only in-frame clones and is missing some. Clonal size and the V and J genes are those of that table, whereas D and trimming came from the DNA. This table holds around 200,000 clones, less than 85% found once. CDR1 is SGHTA and CDR2 is FQGTGA in the germline V gene. This CDR3 is built from 15 residues. The V segment lost 5 bases and the J segment 4 bases; nucleotides outside the gene matches: 9. Enrolled through a virtual design, the participants were between roughly 18 and 90 years of age and came from about two dozen US areas. Cohort 3 recovered donors had two negative PCRs, clearance, or symptom resolution.

The V gene is TRBV7-3, the J gene TRBJ2-3; 7 nucleotides agree with TRBD2. The TCR originated in a middle-aged man who had recovered from COVID-19. The specimen was PBMCs or T cells enriched from blood (not recorded which). CDR3 sequence: CASSSSAGYADTQYF. The CDR3 DNA reads TGTGCCAGCAGCAGCTCAGCGGGATACGCAGATACGCAGTATTTT.